The rows below give T cell receptor beta chains drawn from one sample of a study of T cell repertoires in cytomegalovirus infection. TCRdb re-called the reads with MiXCR, one entry per CDR3 protein. The data hold 290,000 or so distinct CDR3 sequences, with roughly a tenth observed a single time. Sequencing was performed on PBMCs. These receptors came from a human donor in good health (CMV status not recorded). Some clones in this sample may be carry-over from other donors' samples. The CDR3 runs from the conserved cysteine through the conserved F or W. D genes are given only for firm matches. Only part of the rows carry a size: once, few, many, or a class if the clone is expanded.

NA	TRBV7-8	many	TRBJ2-4	TGTGCCAGCAGCTTACAGGGAGAAAACATTCAGTACTTC	CASSLQGENIQYF
NA	TRBV29-1	few	TRBJ1-5	TGCAGCGTTGGTGGTCAGGTTGGTCAGCCCCAGCATTTT	CSVGGQVGQPQHF
NA	TRBV29-1	few	TRBJ1-2	TGCAGCGTTGAAAGGCACAGGAAGGGAGGCTACACCTTC	CSVERHRKGGYTF
NA	TRBV20-1	NA	TRBJ2-3	TGCAGTGCTTCACCGGGGATTGGACGGGGAGAGGCGCAGTATTTT	CSASPGIGRGEAQYF
NA	TRBV4-2	NA	TRBJ2-3	TGTGCCAGCAGCCAACGAAAAGGGCCCCGTAGCTTCCGAGGGTCCACAGATACGCAGTATTTT	CASSQRKGPRSFRGSTDTQYF
TRBD1	TRBV5-1	many	TRBJ1-1	TGCGCCAGCAGCCAGGACAGGGCCTGGACTGAAGCTTTCTTT	CASSQDRAWTEAFF
TRBD1	TRBV29-1	NA	TRBJ2-7	TGCAGCGCTGAGACAGGGGGCAACGAGCAGTACTTC	CSAETGGNEQYF
NA	TRBV7-9	many	TRBJ1-4	TGTGCCAGCAGCTTGCCACAGGGACGTAATGAAAAACTGTTTTTT	CASSLPQGRNEKLFF
TRBD2	TRBV6-2/TRBV6-3	NA	TRBJ2-5	TGTGCCAGCAGTTACCAGGCTAGCGGGATGGTAGAGACCCAGTACTTC	CASSYQASGMVETQYF
NA	TRBV20-1	few	TRBJ2-7	TGCAGTGCTAGAGCGGGGCAGGAGCAGTACTTC	CSARAGQEQYF
NA	TRBV29-1	NA	TRBJ1-3	TGCAGCGTGGGGTTCTTTGGAAACACCATATATTTT	CSVGFFGNTIYF
NA	TRBV29-1	many	TRBJ1-4	TGCAGCGGCCTCTATGAAAAACTGTTTTTT	CSGLYEKLFF
TRBD1	TRBV20-1	NA	TRBJ1-6	TGCAGTGCTTGGGACAGCTCCTATAATTCACCCCTCCACTTT	CSAWDSSYNSPLHF
NA	TRBV20-1	few	TRBJ2-2	TGCAGTGCTGAACAACAGAGGCGGGAGCTGTTTTTT	CSAEQQRRELFF
NA	TRBV28	many	TRBJ1-2	TGTGCCAGCAGTTTACCTCAGTGGGGCTACACCTTC	CASSLPQWGYTF
NA	TRBV7-9	many	TRBJ2-7	TGTGCCAGCAGAATGACAGGCTCCTACGAGCAGTACTTC	CASRMTGSYEQYF
NA	TRBV28	many	TRBJ2-3	TGTGCCAGCGAGGGACTCCTCACAGATACGCAGTATTTT	CASEGLLTDTQYF
NA	TRBV14	NA	TRBJ2-2	TGTGCCAGCAGCCACCTCGGACGAGGTTACGCGAACACCGGGGAGCTGTTTTTT	CASSHLGRGYANTGELFF
NA	TRBV4-3	many	TRBJ2-3	TGCGCCAGCAGCCTGGATGGCACAGATACGCAGTATTTT	CASSLDGTDTQYF
TRBD2	TRBV7-2	many	TRBJ2-1	TGTGCCAGCAGCTCACTAGCGGTTCCATACAATGAGCAGTTCTTC	CASSSLAVPYNEQFF
TRBD1	TRBV7-2	many	TRBJ2-7	TGTGCCAGCAGCCATCCCCGACAGGGGCCCCAAGCGTGGGTGCAGTACTTC	CASSHPRQGPQAWVQYF
NA	TRBV7-9	few	TRBJ1-3	TGTGCCAGCAGCTTAGCCCGACCGATTGGAAACACCATATATTTT	CASSLARPIGNTIYF
NA	TRBV13	NA	TRBJ1-1	TGTGCCAGCAGCGGGGGGACGGCCACTGAAGCTTTCTTT	CASSGGTATEAFF
NA	TRBV6-1	many	TRBJ1-5	TGTGCCAGCAGTCCCCTCGGTCAGCCCCAGCATTTT	CASSPLGQPQHF
NA	TRBV20-1	NA	TRBJ2-1	TGCAGTGCTAGGGGCGGGCCCTCCTACAATGAGCAGTTCTTC	CSARGGPSYNEQFF
NA	TRBV5-4	NA	TRBJ2-1	TGTGCCAGCAGCTTGGGCCAGGCGAACTACAATGAGCAGTTCTTC	CASSLGQANYNEQFF
NA	TRBV12-5	many	TRBJ1-5	TGTGCTAGTGGTTTGGACCAGCCCCAGCATTTT	CASGLDQPQHF
NA	TRBV7-9	many	TRBJ1-1	TGTGCCAGCAGCACAGAATGGGATCACACTGAAGCTTTCTTT	CASSTEWDHTEAFF
NA	TRBV4-1	many	TRBJ1-4	TGCGCCAGCAGCCTAAGTGGCTCCTTTACAACTAATGAAAAACTGTTTTTT	CASSLSGSFTTNEKLFF
NA	TRBV4-2	NA	TRBJ2-2	TGTGCCAGCAGCCAAACTACAGGGAACACCGGGGAGCTGTTTTTT	CASSQTTGNTGELFF
TRBD2	TRBV28	many	TRBJ2-5	TGTGCCAGCAGTTTATCAGGGAGGGGAGAGACCCAGTACTTC	CASSLSGRGETQYF
NA	TRBV10-2	many	TRBJ1-1	TGCGCCAGCAGTGAGTCGAACAGAGAAGCTTTCTTT	CASSESNREAFF
NA	TRBV19	many	TRBJ2-1	TGTGCCAGTAGTATAGCCCCAGGGGCGGGGATTTATTCGTTCTTC	CASSIAPGAGIYSFF
TRBD1	TRBV7-2	many	TRBJ1-1	TGTGCCAGCAGCTACAGGGGGTCAACTGAAGCTTTCTTT	CASSYRGSTEAFF
TRBD2	TRBV6-5	many	TRBJ2-3	TGTGCCAGCAGTCAGACTAGCGGGGGCACCGCGAATACGCAGTATTTT	CASSQTSGGTANTQYF
TRBD1	TRBV5-1	few	TRBJ2-4	TGCGCCAGCAGCTTCGGGACAGGGGAAAACATTCAGTACTTC	CASSFGTGENIQYF
TRBD1	TRBV7-2	many	TRBJ2-5	TGTGCCAGCAGCTCTAGGGGGCTGTTCCAAGAGACCCAGTACTTC	CASSSRGLFQETQYF